The 8 T cell receptor beta chains reported below all come from one sample, sequenced in a study of T cells in Graves' hyperthyroidism and ophthalmopathy. Amplified TCR beta CDR3 regions came from RNA transcripts. The TCR CDR3 was amplified in a first-round RT-PCR using the HTBI primer set. TCRdb ran MiXCR on the multiplex PCR reads and lists one entry per CDR3 protein. The data contain roughly 200,000 distinct CDR3 sequences, 15% to 20% of them seen just once; the ten biggest clones take up 35% to 50%. Sequencing input: blood. The receptors come from a man aged 35 to 55 with Graves' hyperthyroidism.

The table lists this clonotype with many counts. CDR3 nucleotide sequence: TGTGCCAGTAGTATAGATGCAGGGGATCCCCTCTACGAGCAGTACTTC. It specifies CASSIDAGDPLYEQYF. This chain connects TRBV19 to TRBJ2-7; a possible D gene is TRBD1 (6 bases). The CDR3 is 16 amino acids. V lost 0 bases to trimming and J lost 3 bases, with 15 bases between them. CDR1 and CDR2 (germline): LNHDA, SQIVND (reference sequence).

Only a few counts were recorded for this clonotype. The chain employs TRBV18 and TRBJ2-2; TRBD1 matches 9 bases. Losses at the gene ends were 1 base for V and 7 bases for J; bases not matched to a gene: 7. CDR1 and CDR2 from the germline V gene are KGHSH and LQKENI. This CDR3 has 16 residues. CDR3 protein: CASSPQDRGLDGELFF. CDR3 DNA sequence: TGTGCCAGCTCACCACAGGACAGGGGCTTGGACGGGGAGCTGTTTTTT.

This clonotype was observed a few times. The chain carries TRBV20-1 and TRBJ2-5; 10 nucleotides line up with TRBD2. Trimming cost V 1 base and J 4 bases; bases outside gene matches: 3. Germline V gene data show CDR1 as DFQATT and CDR2 as SNEGSKA (reference sequence). This CDR3 is built from 14 residues. The CDR3 DNA reads as TGCAGTGCTAGAGCCCCTAGCGGGGGAGAGACCCAGTACTTC. Translating gives CSARAPSGGETQYF.

The sample holds many counts of this clonotype. V usage is TRBV7-8 and J usage is TRBJ2-3; 8 bases match TRBD1. The CDR3 runs 14 residues. With V trimmed by 4 bases and J by 4 bases, 4 bases remained unmatched. Germline V gene data show CDR1 as SGHVS and CDR2 as FQNEAQ. CDR3 in DNA: TGTGCCAGCAGCTCGACAGGGGCTCCAGATACGCAGTATTTT. This codes for CASSSTGAPDTQYF.

In this sample, this clonotype turned up many times. The rearrangement joins TRBV20-1 to TRBJ2-3; D may correspond to TRBD1 or TRBD2 (5 bases each). Trimming left V 6 bases short and J 0 bases short, with 16 bases between. Germline CDR1 and CDR2: DFQATT and SNEGSKA (reference sequence). This CDR3 spans 15 amino acids. The CDR3 DNA follows: TGCAGTGCAGCCCCGGGACCGTCTAGCACAGATACGCAGTATTTT. It specifies CSAAPGPSSTDTQYF.

The genes are TRBV7-9 and TRBJ2-3, with 7 bases aligning to TRBD1. The CDR3 consists of 17 residues. Germline V CDR1 and CDR2: SEHNR, FQNEAQ (reference sequence). Trimming at V came to 0 bases and at J to 2 bases, leaving 8 bases not matched to a gene. The CDR3 DNA follows: TGTGCCAGCAGCTTAGCTAGCCAGGGGGTCATCACAGATACGCAGTATTTT. It translates to CASSLASQGVITDTQYF.

This clonotype was counted many times. The CDR3 sequence: CASSFSQYF. CDR3 DNA: TGTGCCAGCAGCTTCTCTCAGTACTTC. V gene TRBV11-1 combines with J gene TRBJ2-7; D ambiguous. The CDR3 runs to 9 residues. V dropped 3 bases and J dropped 10 bases, with 4 bases sitting between them. Per germline, CDR1 SGHAT and CDR2 FQDESV (reference sequence). Combining the CDR3 with reference TRBV11-1 and TRBJ2-7 gives the whole variable domain EAEVAQSPRYKITEKSQAVAFWCDPISGHATLYWYRQILGQGPELLVQFQDESVVDDSQLPKDRFSAERLKGVDSTLKIQPAELGDSAMYLCASSFSQYFGPGTRLTVT.

This clonotype was seen more than once but under ten times. The chain joins TRBV5-6 to TRBJ2-2; TRBD1 might be the D (5 bases). CDR1 is SGHDT, CDR2 YYEEEE, per germline. This CDR3 comprises 16 residues. Trimming pared 2 bases from V and 5 bases from J, leaving 16 bases between. The CDR3 reads CASSFYGQGVTGELFF. CDR3 in DNA: TGTGCCAGCAGCTTTTACGGGCAGGGTGTTACCGGGGAGCTGTTTTTT.